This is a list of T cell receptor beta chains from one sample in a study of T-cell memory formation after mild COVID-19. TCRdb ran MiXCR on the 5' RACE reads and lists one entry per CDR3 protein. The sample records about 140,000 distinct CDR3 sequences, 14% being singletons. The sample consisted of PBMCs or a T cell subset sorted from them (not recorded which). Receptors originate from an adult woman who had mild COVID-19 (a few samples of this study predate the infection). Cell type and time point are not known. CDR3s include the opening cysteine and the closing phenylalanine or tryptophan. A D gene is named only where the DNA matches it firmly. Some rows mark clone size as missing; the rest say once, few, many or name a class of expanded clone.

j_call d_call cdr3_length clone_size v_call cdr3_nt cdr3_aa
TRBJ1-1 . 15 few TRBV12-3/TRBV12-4 TGTGCCAGCAGTTTTTCGCGGAAAATGAACACTGAAGCTTTCTTT CASSFSRKMNTEAFF
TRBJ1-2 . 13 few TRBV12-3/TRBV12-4 TGTGCCAGCAGCCTCGACCCTAACTATGGCTACACCTTC CASSLDPNYGYTF
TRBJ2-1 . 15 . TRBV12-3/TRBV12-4 TGTGCCAGCAGTTTATTAAGCCCACCGGGATTGTGGCAGTTCTTC CASSLLSPPGLWQFF
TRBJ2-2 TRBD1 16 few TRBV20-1 TGCAGTGCTAGAGATAAGGGGGCACGATACACCGGGGAGCTGTTTTTT CSARDKGARYTGELFF
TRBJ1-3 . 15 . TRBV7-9 TGTGCCAGCAGCCCCTCGGCCCGCTCTGGAAACACCATATATTTT CASSPSARSGNTIYF
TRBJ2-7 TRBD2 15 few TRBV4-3 TGCGCCAGCAGGCCGGCCTTAGCGGGGGACTACGAGCAGTACTTC CASRPALAGDYEQYF
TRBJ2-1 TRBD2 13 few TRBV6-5 TGTGCCAGCAGAAGCGGGGGGGGGAATGAGCAGTTCTTC CASRSGGGNEQFF
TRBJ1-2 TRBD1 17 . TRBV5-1 TGCGCCAGCAGCTTGGGGGACAGGGCCCCAACTAACTATGGCTACACCTTC CASSLGDRAPTNYGYTF
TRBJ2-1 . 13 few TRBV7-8 TGTGCCAGCAGCTTAACCCGCACGGATGAGCAGTTCTTC CASSLTRTDEQFF
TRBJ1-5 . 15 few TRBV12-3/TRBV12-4 TGTGCCAGCAGGCCGGGGACGGTTAGCAATCAGCCCCAGCATTTT CASRPGTVSNQPQHF
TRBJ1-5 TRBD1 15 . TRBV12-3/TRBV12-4 TGTGCCAGCAACACCGGGACAGGGGGGTTTCAGCCCCAGCATTTT CASNTGTGGFQPQHF
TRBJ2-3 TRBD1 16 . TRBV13 TGTGCCAGCAGCCCGAGACAGGGGGCGGTGGCAGATACGCAGTATTTT CASSPRQGAVADTQYF
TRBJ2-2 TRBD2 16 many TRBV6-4 TGTGCCAGCAGTGCTACTAGCGATGCGAACACCGGGGAGCTGTTTTTT CASSATSDANTGELFF
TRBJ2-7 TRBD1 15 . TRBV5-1 TGCGCCAGCAGCGCTGGTAGCACAGGGGACTACGAGCAGTACTTC CASSAGSTGDYEQYF
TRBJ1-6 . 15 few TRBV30 TGTGCCTGGAGTGTGAGGTCGGACTATAATTCACCCCTCCACTTT CAWSVRSDYNSPLHF
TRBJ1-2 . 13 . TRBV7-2 TGTGCCAGCAGCTCAAGACAGATCTATGGCTACACCTTC CASSSRQIYGYTF
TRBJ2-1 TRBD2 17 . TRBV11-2 TGTGCCAGCAGTCTAGCCCCTACTAGCGGTCCTCAGGATGAGCAGTTCTTC CASSLAPTSGPQDEQFF
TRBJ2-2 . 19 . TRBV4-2 TGTGCCAGCAGCCAAGATAAGGGGCTAGCCGAACTTTACACCGGGGAGCTGTTTTTT CASSQDKGLAELYTGELFF
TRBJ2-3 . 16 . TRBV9 TGTGCCAGCAGCCCCCCGGGGTCCTTTAGCACAGATACGCAGTATTTT CASSPPGSFSTDTQYF
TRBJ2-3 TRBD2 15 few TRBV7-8 TGTGCCAGCAGCTTATCGCTAGCGGGCACAGATACGCAGTATTTT CASSLSLAGTDTQYF
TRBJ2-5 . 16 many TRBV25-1 TGTGCCAGCAGTGAAGAAGGGAGACAAGGGTGGGAGACCCAGTACTTC CASSEEGRQGWETQYF
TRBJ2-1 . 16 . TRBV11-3 TGTGCCAGCAGCTCGACGACCGGGACATACTACAATGAGCAGTTCTTC CASSSTTGTYYNEQFF
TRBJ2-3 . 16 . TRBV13 TGTGCCAGCAGCTTCCCGGGGCGGAGTGGCACAGATACGCAGTATTTT CASSFPGRSGTDTQYF
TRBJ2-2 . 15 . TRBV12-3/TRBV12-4 TGTGCCAGCAGGTATACAGGTTCGAACACCGGGGAGCTGTTTTTT CASRYTGSNTGELFF
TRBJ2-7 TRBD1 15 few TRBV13 TGTGCCAGCAGCTTGTGGACAGGGGCATCCTACGAGCAGTACTTC CASSLWTGASYEQYF
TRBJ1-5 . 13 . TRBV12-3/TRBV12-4 TGTGCCAGCAGTTTAAACCCTAATCAGCCCCAGCATTTT CASSLNPNQPQHF
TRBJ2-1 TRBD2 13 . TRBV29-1 TGCAGCGCTCTTATAGCGGGAAGTTATGAGCAGTTCTTC CSALIAGSYEQFF
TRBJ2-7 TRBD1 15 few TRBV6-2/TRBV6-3 TGTGCCAGCAGTTTGATATTTGGGACAGGGGACGAGCAGTACTTC CASSLIFGTGDEQYF
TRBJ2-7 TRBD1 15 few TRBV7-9 TGTGCCAGCAGCCCGACCCCAGGGGGAGTAGACGAGCAGTACTTC CASSPTPGGVDEQYF
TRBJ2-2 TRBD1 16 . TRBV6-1 TGTGCCAGCAGTGAAAGAGGGGGCGCGAACACCGGGGAGCTGTTTTTT CASSERGGANTGELFF
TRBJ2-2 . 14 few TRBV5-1 TGCGCCAGCAGTAGTTGGTTTGGCACCGGGGAGCTGTTTTTT CASSSWFGTGELFF
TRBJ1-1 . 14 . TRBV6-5 TGTGCCAGCAGTCAGCCGGGTCCTGGTACTGAAGCTTTCTTT CASSQPGPGTEAFF
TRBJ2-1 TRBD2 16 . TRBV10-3 TGTGCCATCAGTGAGGGACTAGCCGGCACCTACAATGAGCAGTTCTTC CAISEGLAGTYNEQFF
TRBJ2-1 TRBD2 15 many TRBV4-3 TGCGCCAGCAGCCAATTAGGGACTAGCGGATGGGAGCAGTTCTTC CASSQLGTSGWEQFF
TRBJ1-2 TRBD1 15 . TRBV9 TGTGCCAGCAGCGAGGGGACAGGAAGCAACTATGGCTACACCTTC CASSEGTGSNYGYTF
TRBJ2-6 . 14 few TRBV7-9 TGTGCCAGCAGCGACTCGACTGGGGCCAACGTCCTGACTTTC CASSDSTGANVLTF
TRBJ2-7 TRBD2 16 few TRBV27 TGTGCCAGCAGGGCCTTTTCCGGGACTAGCGTATACGAGCAGTACTTC CASRAFSGTSVYEQYF
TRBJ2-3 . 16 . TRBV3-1 TGTGCCAGCAGCCAAGGAGAGCGATGGCCGTCGGATACGCAGTATTTT CASSQGERWPSDTQYF
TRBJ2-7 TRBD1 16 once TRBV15 TGTGCCACCAGTCCCCCCAGGGACAGGGAATCCTACGAGCAGTACTTC CATSPPRDRESYEQYF
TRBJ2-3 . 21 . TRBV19 TGTGCCAGTAGTATATCCGTTGTCGGCAGGTATGACCGGCACCCACCGGATACGCAGTATTTT CASSISVVGRYDRHPPDTQYF
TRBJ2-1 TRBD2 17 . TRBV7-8 TGTGCCAGCAGCTTAGGGGTAGCGGGGTCGACCTACAATGAGCAGTTCTTC CASSLGVAGSTYNEQFF
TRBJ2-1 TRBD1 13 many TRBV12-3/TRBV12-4 TGTGCCAGCAGTTTTAAGGGGGCGGAGGAGCAGTTCTTC CASSFKGAEEQFF
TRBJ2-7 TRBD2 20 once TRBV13 TGTGCCAGCAGCTTCACGTTGCAGGAGAGGACTAGCGGGAGTTCGAACGAGCAGTACTTC CASSFTLQERTSGSSNEQYF